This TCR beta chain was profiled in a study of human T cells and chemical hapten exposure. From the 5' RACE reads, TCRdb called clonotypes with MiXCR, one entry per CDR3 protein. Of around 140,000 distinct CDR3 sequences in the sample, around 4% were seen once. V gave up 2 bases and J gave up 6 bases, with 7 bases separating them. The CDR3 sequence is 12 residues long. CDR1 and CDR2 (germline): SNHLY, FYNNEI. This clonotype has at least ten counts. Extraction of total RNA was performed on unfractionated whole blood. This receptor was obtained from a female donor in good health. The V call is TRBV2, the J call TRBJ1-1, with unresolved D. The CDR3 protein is CASSESRSEAFF. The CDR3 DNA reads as TGTGCCAGCAGTGAAAGTAGGTCTGAAGCTTTCTTT.